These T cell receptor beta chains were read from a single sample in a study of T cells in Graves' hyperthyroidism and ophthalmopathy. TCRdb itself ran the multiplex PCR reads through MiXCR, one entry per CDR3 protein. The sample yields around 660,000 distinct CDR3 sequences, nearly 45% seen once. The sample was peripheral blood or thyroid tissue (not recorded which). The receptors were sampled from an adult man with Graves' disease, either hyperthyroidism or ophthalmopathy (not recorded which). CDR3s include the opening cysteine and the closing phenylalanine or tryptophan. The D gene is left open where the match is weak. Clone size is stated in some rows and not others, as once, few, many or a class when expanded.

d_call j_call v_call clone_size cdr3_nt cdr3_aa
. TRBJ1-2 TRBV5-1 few TGCGCCAGCAGCCACAGCCCTAACTATGGCTACACCTTC CASSHSPNYGYTF
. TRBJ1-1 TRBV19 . TGTGCCGGTAGTATCGTGAAGGGTACTGAAGCTTTCTTT CAGSIVKGTEAFF
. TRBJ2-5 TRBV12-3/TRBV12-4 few TGTGCCAGTGGAGGCGGGACTGGAGAGACCCAGTACTTC CASGGGTGETQYF
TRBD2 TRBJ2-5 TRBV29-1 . TGCAGCAGCCAAGGGGTCGGGAGGGGAGGAGAGACCCAGTACTTC CSSQGVGRGGETQYF
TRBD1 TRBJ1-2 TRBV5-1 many TGCGCCAGCAGTCCCGGGACAGGATTCGACTACACCTTC CASSPGTGFDYTF
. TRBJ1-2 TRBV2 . TGTGCCAGCAGTCGCGGGGTGTTCTATGGCTACACCTTC CASSRGVFYGYTF
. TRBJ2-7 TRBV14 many TGTGCCAGCAGCCAAGGGGCAGGCGAGCAGTACTTC CASSQGAGEQYF
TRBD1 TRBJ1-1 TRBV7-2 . TGTGCCAGCAGCGCAATGGGGACAGGGGGCGCGTTGGCTTTCTTT CASSAMGTGGALAFF
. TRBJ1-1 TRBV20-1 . TGCAGTTCCGACGGGGGGGCCGCTGAAGCTTTCTTT CSSDGGAAEAFF
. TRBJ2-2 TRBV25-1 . TGTGCCAGCAGTGCCCCGGACAGAGACACCGGGGAGCTGTTTTTT CASSAPDRDTGELFF
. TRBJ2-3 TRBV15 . TGTGCCACCAGCAGAGAGCGAGGGGACTCGCGGTATTTT CATSRERGDSRYF
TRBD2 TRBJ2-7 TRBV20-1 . TGCAGTGCGCGTCGAAGGACTAGTTCGTACGAGCAGTACTTC CSARRRTSSYEQYF
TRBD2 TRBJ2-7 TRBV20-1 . TGCAGTGCGGGAGGGGACCCCCAGTACTTC CSAGGDPQYF
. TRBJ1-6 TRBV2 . TGTGCCAGCAGTCGCCTCCAGGGGACGAATTCACCCCTCCACTTT CASSRLQGTNSPLHF